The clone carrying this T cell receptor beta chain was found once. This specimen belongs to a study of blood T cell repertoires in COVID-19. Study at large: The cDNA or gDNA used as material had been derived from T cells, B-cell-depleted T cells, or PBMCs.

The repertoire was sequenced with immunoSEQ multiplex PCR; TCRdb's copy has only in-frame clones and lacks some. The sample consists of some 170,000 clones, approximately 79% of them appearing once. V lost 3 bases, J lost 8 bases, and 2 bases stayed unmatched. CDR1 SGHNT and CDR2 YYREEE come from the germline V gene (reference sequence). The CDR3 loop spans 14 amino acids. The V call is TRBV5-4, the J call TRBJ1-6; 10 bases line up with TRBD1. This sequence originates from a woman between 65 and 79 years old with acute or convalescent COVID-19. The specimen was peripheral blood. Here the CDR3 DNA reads TGTGCCAGCAGCTGGGACAGGGGCCATTCACCCCTCCACTTT. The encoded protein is CASSWDRGHSPLHF.